This entry describes one TCR beta chain. Its target is unknown. The entry originates in a study of cytomegalovirus exposure and HLA in healthy donors. Regarding the study as a whole: The authors later found TCR association rates varying by HLA locus, with DRB1 most and HLA-C fewest. A later analysis reportedly found fewer N-insertions in an Asian-associated ancestry cluster than the roughly 680-donor mean. Apparent HLA restriction characterized most CMV-associated TCR beta chains in a later analysis. Reported results showed that the classifier diagnosed cytomegalovirus status with high specificity and sensitivity.

Primers for the PCR totalled 60 Vbeta and 13 Jbeta. The assay was immunoSEQ multiplex PCR, and TCRdb's table has in-frame clones only and misses some. The data contain more than 85,000 clones, roughly 80% of them seen just once; the ten biggest clones take up over 7.5%. Specimen: PBMCs. The source of this sequence is a woman aged 35 to 49 in good health and CMV-seropositive.

CDR3 sequence reads: CASSRGLGSETQYF. The CDR3 coding sequence is TGTGCCAGCAGCCGCGGACTAGGTTCAGAGACCCAGTACTTC. The gene calls are TRBV7-2 and TRBJ2-5, with 7 nucleotides matching TRBD2. V lost 5 bases, J lost 4 bases, and 7 bases stayed unmatched. The CDR3 totals 14 residues. The germline gives CDR1 SGHTA, CDR2 FQGNSA.